This T cell receptor beta chain was retrieved from a study of T cell repertoires in cytomegalovirus infection (dated by TCRdb to about 2019). Turning to the overall study: Because public TCR beta signatures pointed to carriage of CMV infection together with the matching HLA type, the HLA type of each donor mattered for the analysis.

This clonotype was detected a few times. The target of this receptor is not known. The sample holds no much larger clone one base away, and base qualities are not on file. The research as a whole found: The ex vivo response was dominated by HLA-C-restricted CMV-specific TCR beta clonotypes, which also provided the single most frequent clonotype in two of eight donors. In both this cohort and an independent cohort of approximately 350 donors, the cumulative frequency of public TCR beta family members distinguished carriers of CMV infection plus the relevant HLA type.

At the junction V is shortened by 3 bases and J by 8 bases, with 14 bases in between. Taken from the germline V gene, the CDR1 and CDR2 loops are MDHEN and SYDVKM. The CDR3 holds 14 amino acids from the cysteine to the phenylalanine. Only CDR3 DNA is held: 42 bases, read in frame from base 1. The listed sequencing device is Illumina HiSeq 1500. TCRdb reprocessing: public reads trimmed at Q25 with fastp, clones called with MiXCR, in-frame beta chains kept. Rows with a matching CDR3 protein are joined into one entry that keeps the most common DNA and genes. For this sample there are around 740,000 distinct CDR3 sequences; less than 40% appear just once. Of the sample, 2.5% to 3.5% is held by the ten largest clones.

The receptor was isolated from a human donor in good health (CMV status not recorded). Some clones in this sample may be carry-over from other donors' samples. The sample was PBMCs. The sequence joins TRBV28 to TRBJ2-1, with the D gene not clear enough to name. The CDR3 protein: CASSLVVGVHEQFF. The DNA sequence follows: TGTGCCAGCAGTTTGGTGGTTGGAGTTCATGAGCAGTTCTTC.